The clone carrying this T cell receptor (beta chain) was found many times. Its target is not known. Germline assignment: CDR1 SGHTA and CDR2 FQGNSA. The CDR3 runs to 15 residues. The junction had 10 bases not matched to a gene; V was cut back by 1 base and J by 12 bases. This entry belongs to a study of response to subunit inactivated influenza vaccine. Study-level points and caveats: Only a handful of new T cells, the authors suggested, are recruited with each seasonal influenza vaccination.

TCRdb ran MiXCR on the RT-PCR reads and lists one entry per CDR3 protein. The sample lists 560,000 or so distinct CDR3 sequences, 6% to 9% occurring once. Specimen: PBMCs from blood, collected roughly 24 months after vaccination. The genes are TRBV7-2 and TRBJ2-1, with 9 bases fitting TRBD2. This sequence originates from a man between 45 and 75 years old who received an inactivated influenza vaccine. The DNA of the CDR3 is TGTGCCAGCAGCTTAGACGCGGCGGGAGGGCGATGGCAGTTCTTC. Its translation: CASSLDAAGGRWQFF. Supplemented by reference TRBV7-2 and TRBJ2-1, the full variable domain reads GAGVSQSPSNKVTEKGKDVELRCDPISGHTALYWYRQSLGQGLEFLIYFQGNSAPDKSGLPSDRFSAERTGGSVSTLTIQRTQQEDSAVYLCASSLDAAGGRWQFFGPGTRLTVL.